This T cell receptor beta chain originates from a study of beta chain features in type 1 diabetes. Study conclusions and caveats: The question of HLA type influencing TCRB rearrangement was one that remained unresolved here. Cells expressing TCR highly could be over-represented by cDNA sequencing. Within each of all four CD4+ subsets, Type 1 diabetes patients had TCRB CDR3s that were moderately but significantly shorter.

Sequenced material consisted of expressed TCRB transcripts (all of the isolated RNA was reverse transcribed). The method was immunoSEQ multiplex PCR; TCRdb's version includes in-frame clones alone and lacks a portion of them. This sample has hundreds of thousands of clones, with under 13% found just once. A few counts support this clone. The antigen is unknown. The sequenced sample was naive CD4+ T cells from blood. The TCR sequence derives from a man aged 30-40 years with type 1 diabetes.

CDR3 amino acids: CATSRQRNSPDTQYF. As DNA, the CDR3 is TGTGCCACCAGCAGACAGAGGAATTCCCCAGATACGCAGTATTTT. The chain employs TRBV15 and TRBJ2-3; no clear D. The CDR3 is 15 amino acids. Trimming removed 2 bases from V and 4 bases from J, with 13 bases in between. Per the germline V gene, CDR1 is LNHNV and CDR2 is YYDKDF (reference sequence).